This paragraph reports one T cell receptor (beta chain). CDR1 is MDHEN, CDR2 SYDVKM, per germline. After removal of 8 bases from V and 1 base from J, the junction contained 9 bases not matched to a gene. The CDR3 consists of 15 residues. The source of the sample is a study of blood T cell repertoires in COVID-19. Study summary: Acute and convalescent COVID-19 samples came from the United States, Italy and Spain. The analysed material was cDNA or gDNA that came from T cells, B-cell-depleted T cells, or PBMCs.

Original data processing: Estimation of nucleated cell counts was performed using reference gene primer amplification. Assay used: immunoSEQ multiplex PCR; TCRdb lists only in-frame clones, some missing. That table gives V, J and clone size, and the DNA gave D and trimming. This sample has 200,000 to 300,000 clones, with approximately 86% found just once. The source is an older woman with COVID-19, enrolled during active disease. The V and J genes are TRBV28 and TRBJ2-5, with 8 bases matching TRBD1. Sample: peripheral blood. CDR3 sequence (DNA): TGTGCCAGCCTCGTCCAAACAGGGGGCCAAGAGACCCAGTACTTC. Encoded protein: CASLVQTGGQETQYF.